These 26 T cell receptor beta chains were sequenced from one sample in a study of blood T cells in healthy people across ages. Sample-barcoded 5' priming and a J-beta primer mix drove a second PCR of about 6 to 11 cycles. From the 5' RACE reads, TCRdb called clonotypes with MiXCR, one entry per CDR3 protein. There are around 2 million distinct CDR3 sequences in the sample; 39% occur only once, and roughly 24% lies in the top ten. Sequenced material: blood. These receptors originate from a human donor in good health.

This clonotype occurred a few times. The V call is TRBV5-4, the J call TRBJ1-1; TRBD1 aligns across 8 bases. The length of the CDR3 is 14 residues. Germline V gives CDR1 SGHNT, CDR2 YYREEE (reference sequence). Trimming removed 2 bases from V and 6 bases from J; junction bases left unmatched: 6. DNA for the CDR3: TGTGCCAGCAGCTTACAGGGGGACAAGGCTGAAGCTTTCTTT. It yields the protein CASSLQGDKAEAFF.

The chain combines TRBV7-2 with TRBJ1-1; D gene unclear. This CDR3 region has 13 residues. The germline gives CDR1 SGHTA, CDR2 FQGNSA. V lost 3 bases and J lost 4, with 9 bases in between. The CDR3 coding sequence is TGTGCCAGCAGCTTCGGGGAGGCCACTGAAGCTTTCTTT. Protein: CASSFGEATEAFF.

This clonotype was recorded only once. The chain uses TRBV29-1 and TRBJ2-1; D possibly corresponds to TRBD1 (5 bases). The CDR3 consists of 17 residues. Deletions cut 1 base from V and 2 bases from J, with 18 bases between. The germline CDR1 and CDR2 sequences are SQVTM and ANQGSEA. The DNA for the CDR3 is TGCAGCGTTGAAGGGGGCGGAAAGAAGGGGACCTACAATGAGCAGTTCTTC. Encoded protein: CSVEGGGKKGTYNEQFF.

For the CDR3, the DNA is TGTGCCAGCAGCTTCGACCACGGGATTCATCAGCCCCAGCATTTT. Its protein is CASSFDHGIHQPQHF. The chain couples TRBV7-2 to TRBJ1-5; D gene unclear. Germline CDR1 is SGHTA and CDR2 is FQGNSA. Trimming removed 3 bases at V and 5 bases at J, with 14 bases between. The CDR3 extends over 15 amino acids.

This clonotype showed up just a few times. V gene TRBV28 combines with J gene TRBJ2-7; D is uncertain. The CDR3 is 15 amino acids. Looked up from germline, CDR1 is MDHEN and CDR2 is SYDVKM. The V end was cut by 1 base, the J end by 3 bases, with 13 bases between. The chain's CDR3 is CASSLSRARVYEQYF. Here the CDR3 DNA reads TGTGCCAGCAGTTTATCCCGGGCAAGAGTCTACGAGCAGTACTTC. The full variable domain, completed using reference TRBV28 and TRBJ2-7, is DVKVTQSSRYLVKRTGEKVFLECVQDMDHENMFWYRQDPGLGLRLIYFSYDVKMKEKGDIPEGYSVSREKKERFSLILESASTNQTSMYLCASSLSRARVYEQYFGPGTRLTVT.

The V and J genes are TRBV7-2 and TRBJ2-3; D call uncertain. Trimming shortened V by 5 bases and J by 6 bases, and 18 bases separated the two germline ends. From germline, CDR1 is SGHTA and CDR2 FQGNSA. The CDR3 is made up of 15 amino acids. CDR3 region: CASSPPVGRLDTQYF. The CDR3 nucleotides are TGTGCCAGCAGCCCCCCCGTTGGGCGGCTCGATACGCAGTATTTT. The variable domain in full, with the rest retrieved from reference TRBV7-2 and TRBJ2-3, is GAGVSQSPSNKVTEKGKDVELRCDPISGHTALYWYRQSLGQGLEFLIYFQGNSAPDKSGLPSDRFSAERTGGSVSTLTIQRTQQEDSAVYLCASSPPVGRLDTQYFGPGTRLTVL.

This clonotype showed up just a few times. The CDR3 protein is CASSPHRGETQYF. CDR3 bases: TGTGCCAGCAGTCCCCACCGGGGAGAGACCCAGTACTTC. The rearrangement joins TRBV6-1 to TRBJ2-5; D may be TRBD2 (5 bases). Germline V gene lookup returns CDR1 MNHNS and CDR2 SASEGT. The CDR3 length is 13 residues. V was trimmed by 5 bases and J by 4 bases, leaving 11 bases between them.

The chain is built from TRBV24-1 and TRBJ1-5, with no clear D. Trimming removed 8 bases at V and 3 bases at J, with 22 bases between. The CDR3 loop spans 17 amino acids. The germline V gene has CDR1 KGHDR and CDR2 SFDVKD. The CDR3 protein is CATNPPQTGEHNQPQHF. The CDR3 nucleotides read TGTGCCACCAATCCCCCTCAGACCGGGGAGCACAATCAGCCCCAGCATTTT.

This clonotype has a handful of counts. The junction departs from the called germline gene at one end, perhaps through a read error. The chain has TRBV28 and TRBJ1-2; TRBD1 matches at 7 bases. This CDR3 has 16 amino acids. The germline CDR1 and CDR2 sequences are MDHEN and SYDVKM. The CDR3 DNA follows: TGTGCCAGCAGTTTGATCTTAAGGGGGCCTAACCATGGCTACACCTTC. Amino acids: CASSLILRGPNHGYTF.

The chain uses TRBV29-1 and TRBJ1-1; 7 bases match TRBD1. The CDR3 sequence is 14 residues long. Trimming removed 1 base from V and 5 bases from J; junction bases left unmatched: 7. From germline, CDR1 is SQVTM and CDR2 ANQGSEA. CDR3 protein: CSVEVTGDRTEAFF. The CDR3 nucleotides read TGCAGCGTTGAAGTCACAGGGGATCGGACTGAAGCTTTCTTT.

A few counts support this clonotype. The CDR3 nucleotides are TGTGCCAGCAGCAGAGCCCTTGATGGCTACACCTTC. It yields the protein CASSRALDGYTF. The chain is built from TRBV6-5 and TRBJ1-2, with unresolved D. CDR3 size: 12 residues. V dropped 6 bases and J dropped 6 bases, with 11 bases sitting between them. The germline V gene has CDR1 MNHEY and CDR2 SVGAGI.

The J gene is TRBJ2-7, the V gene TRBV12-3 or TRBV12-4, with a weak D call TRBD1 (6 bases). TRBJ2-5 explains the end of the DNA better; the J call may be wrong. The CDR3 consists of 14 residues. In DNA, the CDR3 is TGTGCCAGCAGTTCCACCAGGGGCAGGGAGACCCAGTACTTC. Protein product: CASSSTRGRETQYF.

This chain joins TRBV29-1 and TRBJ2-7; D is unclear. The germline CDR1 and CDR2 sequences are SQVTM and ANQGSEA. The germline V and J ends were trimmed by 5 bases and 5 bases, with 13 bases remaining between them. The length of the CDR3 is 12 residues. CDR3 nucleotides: TGCAGCGTTAATATCCTGGGCCACGAGCAGTACTTC. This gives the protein CSVNILGHEQYF.

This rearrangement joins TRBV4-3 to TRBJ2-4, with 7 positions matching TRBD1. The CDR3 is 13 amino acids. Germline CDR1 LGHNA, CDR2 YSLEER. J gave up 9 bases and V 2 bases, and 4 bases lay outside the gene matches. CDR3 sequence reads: CASSQRGRGIQYF. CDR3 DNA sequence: TGCGCCAGCAGCCAAAGGGGGCGTGGCATTCAGTACTTC.

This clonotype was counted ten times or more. In DNA, the CDR3 is TGTGCCAGCAGCTTAGGACGGAACACTGAAGCTTTCTTT. It codes for CASSLGRNTEAFF. The chain recombines TRBV7-2 with TRBJ1-1; no reliable D call. Germline V gene sequence: CDR1 SGHTA, CDR2 FQGNSA. V lost 1 base and J lost 1, with 4 bases in between. This CDR3 region has 13 residues.

The CDR3 DNA reads as TGTGCCAGCAGTGCCGGGACTCCCGTGGGGTACACAGATACGCAGTATTTT. As protein: CASSAGTPVGYTDTQYF. V gene TRBV6-4 combines with J gene TRBJ2-3; a possible D gene is TRBD2 (6 bases). Looked up from germline, CDR1 is MRHNA and CDR2 is SNTAGT. The CDR3 spans 17 residues. V gave up 4 bases and J gave up 2 bases, with 19 bases separating them.

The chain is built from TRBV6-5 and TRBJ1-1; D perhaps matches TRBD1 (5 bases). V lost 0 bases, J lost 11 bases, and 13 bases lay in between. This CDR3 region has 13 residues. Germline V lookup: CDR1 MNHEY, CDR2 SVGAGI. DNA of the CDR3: TGTGCCAGCAGTTACTCATACGGGGCGGATGCTTTCTTT. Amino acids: CASSYSYGADAFF.

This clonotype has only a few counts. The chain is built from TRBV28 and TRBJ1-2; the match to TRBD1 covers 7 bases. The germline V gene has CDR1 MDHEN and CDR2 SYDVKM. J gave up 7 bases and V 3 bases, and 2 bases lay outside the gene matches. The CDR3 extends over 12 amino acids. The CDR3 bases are TGTGCCAGCAGTTTGAGGGGGCCTGGCTACACCTTC. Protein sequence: CASSLRGPGYTF.

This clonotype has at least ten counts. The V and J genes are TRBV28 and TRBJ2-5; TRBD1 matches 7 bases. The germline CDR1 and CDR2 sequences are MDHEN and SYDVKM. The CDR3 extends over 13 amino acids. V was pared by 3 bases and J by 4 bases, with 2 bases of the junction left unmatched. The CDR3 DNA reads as TGTGCCAGCAGTTTTAGGGACAGAGAGACCCAGTACTTC. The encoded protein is CASSFRDRETQYF.

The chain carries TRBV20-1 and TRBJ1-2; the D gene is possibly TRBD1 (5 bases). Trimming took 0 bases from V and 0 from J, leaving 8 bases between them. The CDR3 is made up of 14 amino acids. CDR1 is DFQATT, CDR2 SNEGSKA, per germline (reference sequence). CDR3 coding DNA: TGCAGTGCTAGAGATCGGGGCACTAACTATGGCTACACCTTC. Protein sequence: CSARDRGTNYGYTF.

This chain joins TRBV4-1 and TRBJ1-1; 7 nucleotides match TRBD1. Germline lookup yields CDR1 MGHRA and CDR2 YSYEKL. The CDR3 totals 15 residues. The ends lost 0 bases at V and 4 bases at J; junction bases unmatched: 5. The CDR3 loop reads CASSQDRDRATEAFF. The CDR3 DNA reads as TGCGCCAGCAGCCAAGATCGAGACAGGGCCACTGAAGCTTTCTTT.

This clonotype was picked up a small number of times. CDR3 protein: CASSKAHAYEQYF. The CDR3 region has the DNA TGTGCCAGCAGCAAAGCGCACGCCTACGAGCAGTACTTC. The rearrangement uses TRBV21-1 and TRBJ2-4. The tail of the sequence fits TRBJ2-7 better, so the J call may be wrong. TRBV21-1 is deemed a pseudogene. The CDR3 covers 13 residues.

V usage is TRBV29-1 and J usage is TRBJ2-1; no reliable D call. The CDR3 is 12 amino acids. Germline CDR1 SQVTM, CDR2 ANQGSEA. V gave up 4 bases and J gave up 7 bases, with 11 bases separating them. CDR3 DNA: TGCAGCGTTGGAGAACAGAATAATGAGCAGTTCTTC. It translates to CSVGEQNNEQFF.

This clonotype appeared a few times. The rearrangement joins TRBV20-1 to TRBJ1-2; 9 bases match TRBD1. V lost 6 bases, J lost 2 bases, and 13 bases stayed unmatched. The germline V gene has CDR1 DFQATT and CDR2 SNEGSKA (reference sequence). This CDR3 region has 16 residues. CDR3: CSARPLRGQGNYGYTF. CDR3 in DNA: TGCAGTGCCAGGCCCCTCCGTGGACAGGGGAACTATGGCTACACCTTC.

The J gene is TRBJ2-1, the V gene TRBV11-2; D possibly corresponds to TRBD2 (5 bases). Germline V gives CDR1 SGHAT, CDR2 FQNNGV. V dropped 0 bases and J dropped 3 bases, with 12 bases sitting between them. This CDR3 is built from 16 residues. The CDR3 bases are TGTGCCAGCAGCTTAGAGAGGGCTCGGGGCTACAATGAGCAGTTCTTC. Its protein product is CASSLERARGYNEQFF.

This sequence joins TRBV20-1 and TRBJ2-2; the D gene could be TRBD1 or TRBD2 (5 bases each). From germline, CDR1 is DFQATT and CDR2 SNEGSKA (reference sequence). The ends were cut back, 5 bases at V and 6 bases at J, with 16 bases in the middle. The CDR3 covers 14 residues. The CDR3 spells CSARRETSPGELFF. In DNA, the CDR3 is TGCAGTGCTCGCAGGGAGACCTCCCCCGGGGAGCTGTTTTTT.